This TCR beta chain was captured by sequencing in a study of cytomegalovirus exposure and HLA in healthy donors. Whole-study context: The roughly 130 validation repertoires were reported in a later analysis to have been generated on the same platform as the approximately 600 first-cohort repertoires. Notes on the study in general: According to a later analysis, TCR clusters from the first cohort tended to co-occur in the 100 to 150 validation repertoires.

TCRdb keeps only in-frame clones here, not all; method: immunoSEQ multiplex PCR. Of some 100,000 clones in the sample, more than 75% are singletons; the top ten hold nearly 5%. This clone was observed once. Its antigen is unknown. CDR1 and CDR2 from the germline V gene are SQVTM and ANQGSEA. The J segment lost 2 bases and the V segment lost 4 bases, leaving 16 bases of the junction unmatched. This CDR3 has 19 residues. The sample taken for sequencing was PBMCs. J is TRBJ2-1 and V is TRBV29-1; the match to TRBD1 covers 11 bases. The receptor's source is a man younger than 35 in good health and CMV-seronegative. In nucleotides, the CDR3 is TGCAGCGTTGCCTTTCGCGCCGGGACAGGGGGGAGAACCTACAATGAGCAGTTCTTC. Translation: CSVAFRAGTGGRTYNEQFF.